This entry is about one TCR beta chain. Its target antigen remains unknown. Base qualities are not at hand, and no much larger clone is one base apart. This specimen belongs to a study of OX40 agonist ivuxolimab in advanced cancers. General notes on the study: Ivuxolimab was a fully human IgG2 agonistic monoclonal antibody targeting the costimulatory receptor OX40 (CD134). The point of sequencing TCRbeta in the periphery was to test whether ivuxolimab changed TCR sequence diversity and drove clonal T-cell expansion. Of the 50 to 55 patients in dose escalation, about 20 had hepatocellular carcinoma, some 15 had melanoma, 9 had renal cell carcinoma and 9 had head and neck cancer. Partial responses occurred in three dose-escalation patients, of whom one had hepatocellular carcinoma and two had cutaneous melanoma. In the dose-escalation cohort, roughly 80% of patients were male, and the mean age was approximately 64 years, with a range of roughly 20 to 80. Prior anti-PD-1, anti-PD-L1 or anti-CTLA-4 therapy was permitted, and about 40% of dose-escalation patients had received checkpoint inhibitors. Intravenous ivuxolimab was administered to patients every 2 weeks at six dose levels: 0.01, 0.1, 0.3, 1.5, 3 and 10 mg/kg. The paper reports the monotherapy dose-escalation portion (N of about 47 patients) of the phase I ivuxolimab trial.

For sequencing of the TCRbeta CDR3 region, genomic DNA was extracted from the sorted cells. The immunoSEQ Assay was used for sequencing of TCRbeta CDR3 regions. The table comes from immuneACCESS by way of TCRdb, which keeps in-frame sequences with V and J called. Part of the clones is missing from these tables; in studies checked, under half for an unresolved V gene and the rest for unknown reasons. Present in this sample are about 73,000 clones, approximately 90% of which were seen just once. Approximately 0.49% of the sample lies in the top ten. What the work shows at the level of the full study, not this receptor alone: After ivuxolimab, more expanded clones were found on average in CD8+ T cells than in CD4+ T cells. The antigen specificity of the peripheral T cells that underwent clonal expansion was not determined. Low levels of normalized T-cell clonal expansion were also shown by some nonresponding patients. Clonal expansion of both CD4+ and CD8+ blood T cells was observed from baseline to week 6 at doses 0.1 to 3.0 mg/kg. In partial responders in the 0.1-3.0 mg/kg groups, normalized peripheral clonal expansion was found to be among the lowest, especially among CD8+ T cells.

The germline V gene (reference sequence) gives CDR1 as MNHNY and CDR2 as SVGAGI. Trimming leaves V shorter by 5 bases and J shorter by 6 bases, with the junction holding 6 bases beyond the gene matches. The CDR3 measures 14 amino acids from cysteine to phenylalanine. Only CDR3 DNA is held: 42 bases, read in frame from base 1. Patients with a history of autoimmune disease or receiving systemic immunosuppression were excluded from the trial. In every dose cohort, peripheral blood was drawn for TCR sequencing at baseline, cycle 4 day 1, and cycle 7 day 1. Samples were obtained from an open-label, multicenter, first-in-human phase I dose-escalation trial of ivuxolimab. Adults with locally advanced or metastatic melanoma, renal cell carcinoma, hepatocellular carcinoma or head and neck squamous cell carcinoma were enrolled in the trial. CD4+ and CD8+ T cells were sorted separately from peripheral blood before TCR sequencing.

The sequence is built from TRBV6-6 and TRBJ2-7, and 11 junction bases match TRBD2. The specimen was CD4+ or CD8+ T cells sorted from blood, collected in a trial of the OX40 agonist ivuxolimab. This TCR was recovered from an adult with an advanced solid tumor such as melanoma, head and neck, liver or kidney cancer. CDR3 region: CASSAGLAGGEQYF. The nucleotide sequence reads as follows: TGTGCCAGCAGTGCGGGGCTAGCGGGAGGCGAGCAGTACTTC.